The clone carrying this T cell receptor (beta chain) was observed once. The CDR3 runs 14 residues. Germline CDR1 ENHRY, CDR2 SYGVKD. With V trimmed by 8 bases and J by 5 bases, 9 bases remained unmatched. This entry comes from a study of T cell responses to AZD1222 COVID-19 vaccine. Generated by immunoSEQ multiplex PCR, the TCRdb table keeps only in-frame clones and is missing some. The data show 130,000 to 150,000 clones, around nine tenths seen once. The material sequenced was peripheral blood, taken on day 0 of AZD1222 vaccination. The sequence was collected from an adult in good health. This chain connects TRBV10-3 to TRBJ2-5; 9 nucleotides line up with TRBD2. CDR3 bases: TGTGCCATCGGGGCGGGAGGGGGGTCGGAGACCCAGTACTTC. This gives the protein CAIGAGGGSETQYF.